This T cell receptor beta chain was observed in a study of T cells in Graves' hyperthyroidism and ophthalmopathy (dated by TCRdb to the late 2010s). Background for the entire study: Peripheral blood samples were taken at the time of initial diagnosis, prior to any treatment. A discovery cohort of about a hundred patients, roughly 43 with Graves' ophthalmopathy and under 60 with stable Graves' hyperthyroidism, was used to find distinguishing TCR V-J signatures. Prospective prediction of ophthalmopathy was tested in an independent validation cohort consisting of about 20 hyperthyroidism patients and around 16 patients who later progressed to ophthalmopathy. For training and testing, the 100 patients in the discovery cohort were randomly divided in a 7:3 ratio. In addition, the study compared T-cell repertoires in thyroid tissue and in blood from several Graves' hyperthyroidism patients. Following sampling, methimazole starting at 30 mg daily was given to hyperthyroidism patients, and high-dose intravenous methylprednisolone was given to ophthalmopathy patients. The paper reports TCR Vbeta CDR3 sequencing of some 140 peripheral blood samples: around 45 ophthalmopathy, about 75 hyperthyroidism and roughly 17 progressor patients. General study outcomes and caveats: A model built on a 13 V-J signature distinguished ophthalmopathy from stable hyperthyroidism, reaching approximately 89% sensitivity and about 81% specificity in cross-validation and 80%/75% in testing. In validation, the model predicted progression to ophthalmopathy with 55% to 71% sensitivity and approximately 74% specificity, a median of 6.5 months before onset. Most expanded thyroid clonotypes (frequency above 0.001) were also found in blood, which suggests that blood repertoires may mirror thyroid immune responses. No statistical method was used to set the sample size in advance, and investigators knew the group allocation.

This clonotype was counted at least ten times. The clone's antigen remains unknown. Base quality data are lacking; no much larger clone is found one base away. TCR beta CDR3 regions were amplified from RNA transcripts. For the first round of RT-PCR on the TCR CDR3, the HTBI primer set was used together with the Qiagen OneStep RT-PCR kit. Libraries were constructed in a second round of multiplex PCR, after which size selection and purification were carried out. Sequencing of the libraries was done on an Illumina HiSeq2000 using paired-end 100 bp reads. As for the original processing: SOAPnuke was used to process the raw data, with reads discarded if the reads contained adapters or uncalled bases, had a mean Phred below 15, or lacked an exact constant-primer or identifier match. High-quality paired reads were merged using COPE v1.2.5, and each unique nucleotide sequence was defined as a clonotype. Clonotypes were aligned to IMGT TRBV, TRBD and TRBJ reference segments using MiTCR v1.1. Analysis was restricted to V-J combinations with a frequency above 0.0001, which covered about 99% of repertoires. A TCS score was defined as the ratio between F50 (clonal expansion) and ExV (chaos), using BLOSUM62-based TCRdist between CDR3 peptides within each V-J. Welch's t-statistics and random forest reduced roughly 540 V-J features to 13, which were used in a naive Bayes classifier (R e1071). TCRdb's own reprocessing of the public reads used fastp at Q25 and MiXCR and kept productive beta chains. All rows with the same CDR3 protein become a single entry with the most common DNA and genes. The V and J calls here are based on TCRdb, not the publication. The sample yields some 650,000 distinct CDR3 sequences; about a sixth were counted once. The ten most abundant clones make up around 3.5% of the sample.

Moderately to severely active disease, a Clinical Activity Score of at least 3, a NOSPECS grade of at least 4, and a duration under 3 months were present in ophthalmopathy patients. The study excluded patients with uncontrolled infections, other autoimmune diseases, pregnancy or lactation. Diagnoses relied on clinical symptoms, serum thyroxine and TRAb, thyroid ultrasound and orbital computed tomography. PBMCs were separated from approximately 10 ml of fresh peripheral blood using Ficoll-Paque density gradient centrifugation. Trizol reagent was used to extract total RNA, and RNA quality was then checked on an Agilent 2100 Bioanalyzer. The germline V gene encodes CDR1 MDHEN and CDR2 SYDVKM. Here V drops 8 bases and J drops 9 bases, and the junction holds 15 bases not matched to any gene. Measured from the cysteine to the phenylalanine, the CDR3 is 17 residues long. CDR3 DNA only is kept here, 51 bases in frame from base 1.

The V gene is TRBV28 and the J gene is TRBJ2-1; TRBD2 fits 14 bases in the junction. The receptor was derived from a woman aged 40 to 49 with Graves' ophthalmopathy. What was sequenced was blood. The CDR3: CASGYGTSGSNGGEQFF. The sequenced DNA: TGTGCCAGCGGCTACGGGACTAGCGGGAGCAACGGCGGTGAGCAGTTCTTC.